This entry lists 12 T cell receptor beta chains sequenced from one sample in a study of OX40 agonist ivuxolimab in advanced cancers. Data came from immunoSEQ multiplex PCR; TCRdb stores just in-frame clones and leaves some out. The data hold about 61,000 clones, with roughly four fifths observed a single time. The sample here was CD4+ or CD8+ T cells sorted from blood, taken in a trial of the OX40 agonist ivuxolimab. Receptors originate from an adult with an advanced solid tumor such as melanoma, head and neck, liver or kidney cancer.

V is TRBV5-4 and J is TRBJ2-2; the D gene is possibly TRBD2 (6 bases). Between the trimmed V and J ends, which lost 0 bases and 0 bases, there was a span of 6 bases. CDR3 size: 15 residues. CDR1 is SGHNT and CDR2 is YYREEE in the germline V gene (reference sequence). CDR3 sequence reads: CASSLGLANTGELFF. For the CDR3, the DNA is TGTGCCAGCAGCTTGGGACTAGCGAACACCGGGGAGCTGTTTTTT.

This rearrangement joins TRBV6-4 to TRBJ2-2; TRBD1 matches 9 bases. CDR1 is MRHNA and CDR2 is SNTAGT in the germline V gene. CDR3 length: 14 residues. V lost 4 bases to trimming and J lost 7 bases; unmatched junction nucleotides: 4. The CDR3 nucleotides read TGTGCCAGCAGTGTACAGGGGGCGAACGGGGAGCTGTTTTTT. This sequence encodes CASSVQGANGELFF.

The chain links TRBV6-6 to TRBJ1-2; D is unresolved. This CDR3 region has 16 residues. Trimming shortened V by 7 bases and J by 0 bases, and 18 bases separated the two germline ends. CDR1 MNHNY and CDR2 SVGAGI come from the germline V gene (reference sequence). In DNA form, the CDR3 reads TGTGCCAGCACCGATGGGGTGTTTCAGGCTAACTATGGCTACACCTTC. Amino acid sequence: CASTDGVFQANYGYTF.

The chain recombines TRBV11-1 with TRBJ1-4, with TRBD1 as a possible D gene (6 bases). The CDR3 totals 13 residues. V dropped 5 bases and J dropped 8 bases, with 12 bases sitting between them. The V gene's germline CDR1 is SGHAT and CDR2 FQDESV (reference sequence). CDR3 sequence: CASSPRRGEKLFF. CDR3 nucleotides: TGTGCCAGCAGCCCACGCAGGGGCGAAAAACTGTTTTTT.

The genes are TRBV19 and TRBJ1-2; possible D gene TRBD1, 5 bases. Trimming removed 0 bases from V and 4 bases from J, with 15 bases in between. CDR1 and CDR2 (germline): LNHDA, SQIVND (reference sequence). This CDR3 comprises 16 residues. The CDR3: CASSIDPPTGGYGYTF. The CDR3 DNA reads TGTGCCAGTAGTATAGATCCGCCCACGGGGGGCTATGGCTACACCTTC. The full variable domain, completed using reference TRBV19 and TRBJ1-2, is DGGITQSPKYLFRKEGQNVTLSCEQNLNHDAMYWYRQDPGQGLRLIYYSQIVNDFQKGDIAEGYSVSREKKESFPLTVTSAQKNPTAFYLCASSIDPPTGGYGYTFGSGTRLTVV.

V and J are TRBV6-1 and TRBJ1-2; 8 bases agree with TRBD1. Germline CDR1 MNHNS, CDR2 SASEGT. J lost 4 bases, V lost 5 bases, and 9 bases had no gene match. CDR3 length: 15 amino acids. This chain's CDR3 is CASSLQGAAIYGYTF. Here the CDR3 DNA reads TGTGCCAGCAGTCTGCAGGGGGCGGCTATCTATGGCTACACCTTC.

The chain recombines TRBV5-4 with TRBJ1-1; 8 bases match TRBD1. The CDR3 runs to 15 residues. V was clipped by 4 bases and J by 4 bases; unmatched bases: 9. The germline V gene encodes CDR1 SGHNT and CDR2 YYREEE (reference sequence). This CDR3 is CASSVYRGSATEAFF. The CDR3 nucleotides read TGTGCCAGCAGCGTATACAGGGGGAGTGCCACTGAAGCTTTCTTT.

J is TRBJ1-1 and V is TRBV7-3, with D perhaps matching TRBD1 (5 bases). CDR3 length: 14 amino acids. From germline, CDR1 is SGHTA and CDR2 FQGTGA. V lost 6 bases and J 1 base, leaving 12 bases between the germline ends. The CDR3 spells CASRQDATNTEAFF. The CDR3 region has the DNA TGTGCCAGCAGACAGGACGCTACGAACACTGAAGCTTTCTTT.

The CDR3: CASSRDTTNTEAFF. CDR3 bases: TGTGCCAGTAGTAGGGACACAACGAACACTGAAGCTTTCTTT. The chain joins TRBV19 to TRBJ1-1, with D possibly matching TRBD1 (6 bases). Germline V gives CDR1 LNHDA, CDR2 SQIVND (reference sequence). V dropped 4 bases and J dropped 1 base, with 10 bases sitting between them. The CDR3 consists of 14 residues.

V gene TRBV9 combines with J gene TRBJ1-1; no firm D call. The germline V gene encodes CDR1 SGDLS and CDR2 YYNGEE. Deletions cut 4 bases from V and 0 bases from J, with 10 bases between. There are 14 residues in the CDR3. DNA for the CDR3: TGTGCCAGCAGCCCCGAAGGCATGAACACTGAAGCTTTCTTT. It yields the protein CASSPEGMNTEAFF. Supplemented by reference TRBV9 and TRBJ1-1, the full variable domain reads DSGVTQTPKHLITATGQRVTLRCSPRSGDLSVYWYQQSLDQGLQFLIQYYNGEERAKGNILERFSAQQFPDLHSELNLSSLELGDSALYFCASSPEGMNTEAFFGQGTRLTVV.

This chain joins TRBV2 and TRBJ2-2, with D possibly being TRBD1 or TRBD2 (5 bases each). The ends were cut back, 8 bases at V and 5 bases at J, with 6 bases in the middle. The CDR3 is made up of 11 amino acids. Germline V lookup: CDR1 SNHLY, CDR2 FYNNEI. The CDR3 nucleotides read TGTGCCAGCTGGGGGACCGGGGAGCTGTTTTTT. Its translation is CASWGTGELFF.

In DNA form, the CDR3 reads TGTGCCAGCAGCGCCCGGCGGGATTACGAGCAGTACTTC. Protein sequence: CASSARRDYEQYF. The chain uses TRBV7-2 and TRBJ2-7; D is perhaps TRBD2 (6 bases). V was pared by 5 bases and J by 4 bases, with 12 bases between. The length of the CDR3 is 13 residues. Germline lookup yields CDR1 SGHTA and CDR2 FQGNSA.